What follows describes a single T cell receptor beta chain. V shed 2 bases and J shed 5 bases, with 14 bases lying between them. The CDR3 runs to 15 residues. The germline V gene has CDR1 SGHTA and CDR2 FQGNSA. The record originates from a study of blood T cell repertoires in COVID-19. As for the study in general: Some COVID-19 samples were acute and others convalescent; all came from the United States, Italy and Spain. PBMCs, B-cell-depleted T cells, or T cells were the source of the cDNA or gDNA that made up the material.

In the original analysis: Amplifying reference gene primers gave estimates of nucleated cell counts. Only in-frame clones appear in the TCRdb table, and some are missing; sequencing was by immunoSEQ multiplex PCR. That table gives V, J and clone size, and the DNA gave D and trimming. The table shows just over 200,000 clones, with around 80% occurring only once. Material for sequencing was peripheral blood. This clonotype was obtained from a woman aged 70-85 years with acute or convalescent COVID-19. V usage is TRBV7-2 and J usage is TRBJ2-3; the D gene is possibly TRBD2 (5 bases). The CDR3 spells CASSLFGSSEDTQYF. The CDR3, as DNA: TGTGCCAGCAGCTTATTCGGAAGTAGCGAAGATACGCAGTATTTT.